This is a list of T cell receptor beta chains from one sample in a study of HIV-infected patients and healthy controls. MiXCR, applied by TCRdb to the 5' RACE reads, yields one record per CDR3 protein. The table includes about 10,000 distinct CDR3 sequences, around 8% detected once. The specimen was blood. All receptors come from an adult in good health. Each CDR3 is given with its conserved first and last residue. D genes are given only for firm matches. Only part of the rows carry a size: once, few, many, or a class if the clone is expanded.

TRBV11-2	TRBJ2-4	-	medium-sized	TGTGCCAGCAGCCCCAAAAACATTCAGTACTTC	CASSPKNIQYF
TRBV5-1	TRBJ2-3	TRBD1	medium-sized	TGCGCCAGTACCGACAGGGGAGTTGAACAGTATTTT	CASTDRGVEQYF
TRBV7-9	TRBJ2-2	-	medium-sized	TGTGCCAGCAGCTTAGGAGATACGAACACCGGGGAGCTGTTTTTT	CASSLGDTNTGELFF
TRBV5-4	TRBJ1-6	-	many	TGTGCCACCTACTCACTCCGCGGGCAGGGATCGTCACCCCTCCACTTT	CATYSLRGQGSSPLHF
TRBV11-1	TRBJ2-5	TRBD1	-	TGTGCCAGCAGCCGGGACAGGGGAGAGACCCAGTACTTC	CASSRDRGETQYF
TRBV7-2	TRBJ2-3	-	medium-sized	TGTGCCAGCAGCCGGGCGGGTTGGAATACGCAGTATTTT	CASSRAGWNTQYF
TRBV5-1	TRBJ2-3	-	few	TGCGCCAGCAGCTTGGGAGCTGGGGGGGCCTGGGATACGCAGTATTTT	CASSLGAGGAWDTQYF
TRBV6-2/TRBV6-3	TRBJ1-5	-	medium-sized	TGTGCCAGCAGTTACATAGGAGATCAGCCCCAGCATTTT	CASSYIGDQPQHF
TRBV20-1	TRBJ2-7	-	medium-sized	TGCAGTGCTGCGCGGAGCTCCTACGAGCAGTACTTC	CSAARSSYEQYF
TRBV29-1	TRBJ2-1	-	medium-sized	TGCAGCGTTGAAAGGGGATCCTACAATGAGCAGTTCTTC	CSVERGSYNEQFF
TRBV29-1	TRBJ2-1	-	few	TGCAGCGTTGAACTGAGCTCCTACAATGAGCAGTTCTTC	CSVELSSYNEQFF
TRBV20-1	TRBJ2-3	TRBD2	medium-sized	TGCAGTGCTACTACAGGACTAGAGCTCACAGATACGCAGTATTTT	CSATTGLELTDTQYF
TRBV6-2/TRBV6-3	TRBJ2-4	-	medium-sized	TGTGCCAGCAGTTACGGAGGCGGGTTCCTAGCCAAAAACATTCAGTACTTC	CASSYGGGFLAKNIQYF
TRBV6-4	TRBJ2-5	TRBD1	medium-sized	TGTGCCAGCAGCCCTTCAGGGGACAGGGCTCAAGAGACCCAGTACTTC	CASSPSGDRAQETQYF
TRBV12-3/TRBV12-4	TRBJ2-3	TRBD2	-	TGTGCCAGCAGTTGGAGCGGGAGGAGAGAGGATACGCAGAATTTT	CASSWSGRREDTQNF
TRBV19	TRBJ2-3	-	-	TGTGCCAGTAAAATTGGAGCGGACAGATACACAGATACGCAGTATTTT	CASKIGADRYTDTQYF
TRBV12-3/TRBV12-4	TRBJ1-1	-	medium-sized	TGTGCCAGCAGTTTCGCAGGGGCGGGGGGCGTGAACACTGAAGCTTTCTTT	CASSFAGAGGVNTEAFF
TRBV7-8	TRBJ1-1	-	medium-sized	TGTGCCAGCAGCTTACGTAGACAGGCCCTGGTAATGGCTGAAGCTTTCTTT	CASSLRRQALVMAEAFF
TRBV7-2	TRBJ2-7	-	-	TGTGCCAGCAGCCTAGGTCTTCTAGCGAGGTACGAGCAGTACTTC	CASSLGLLARYEQYF
TRBV20-1	TRBJ2-5	-	many	TGCAGTGCTACTCCTCCCGGGAGAGCGGTCGGAGAGACCCAGTACTTC	CSATPPGRAVGETQYF
TRBV7-2	TRBJ2-5	TRBD2	medium-sized	TGTGCCAGCAGCCCAGGCAGCGGGAGTCGAGAGACCCAGTACTTC	CASSPGSGSRETQYF
TRBV30	TRBJ2-7	TRBD1	-	TGTGCCTGGAGCTTGGGACAGGGCAGCGAGCAGTACTTC	CAWSLGQGSEQYF
TRBV7-2	TRBJ1-5	-	many	TGTGCCAGCAGCTTAATGGGCGGGACCCAGCATTTT	CASSLMGGTQHF